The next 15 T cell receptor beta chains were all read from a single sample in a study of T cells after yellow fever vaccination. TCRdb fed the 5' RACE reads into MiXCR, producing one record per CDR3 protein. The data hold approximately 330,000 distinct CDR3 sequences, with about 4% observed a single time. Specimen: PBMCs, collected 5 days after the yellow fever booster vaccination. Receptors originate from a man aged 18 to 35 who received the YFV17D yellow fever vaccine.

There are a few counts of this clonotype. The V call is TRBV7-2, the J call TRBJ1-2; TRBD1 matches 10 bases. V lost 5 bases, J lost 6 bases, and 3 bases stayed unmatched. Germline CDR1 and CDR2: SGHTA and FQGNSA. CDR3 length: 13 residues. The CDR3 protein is CASSGTGENGYTF. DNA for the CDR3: TGTGCCAGCAGCGGGACAGGGGAGAATGGCTACACCTTC.

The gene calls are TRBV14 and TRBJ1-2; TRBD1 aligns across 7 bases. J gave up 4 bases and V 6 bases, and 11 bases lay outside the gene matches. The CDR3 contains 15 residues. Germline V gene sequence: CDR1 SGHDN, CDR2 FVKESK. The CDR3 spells CASRASGTDFYGYTF. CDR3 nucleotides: TGTGCCAGCAGAGCTTCCGGGACAGACTTCTATGGCTACACCTTC.

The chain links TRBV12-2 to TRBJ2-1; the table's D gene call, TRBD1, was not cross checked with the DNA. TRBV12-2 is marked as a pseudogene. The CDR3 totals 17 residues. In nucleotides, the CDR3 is TGTGCAAGTCGCTTAGAACCGACAGAAAGCTCCTACAATGAGCAGTTCTTC. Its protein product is CASRLEPTESSYNEQFF.

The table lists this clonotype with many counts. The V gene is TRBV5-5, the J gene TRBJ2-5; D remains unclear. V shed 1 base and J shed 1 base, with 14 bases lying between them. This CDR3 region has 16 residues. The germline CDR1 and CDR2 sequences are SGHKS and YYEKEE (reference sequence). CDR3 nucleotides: TGTGCCAGCAGCTTGTTCTCCCGACAATCCCAAGAGACCCAGTACTTC. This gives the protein CASSLFSRQSQETQYF. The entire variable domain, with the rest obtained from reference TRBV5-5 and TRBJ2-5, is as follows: DAGVTQSPTHLIKTRGQQVTLRCSPISGHKSVSWYQQVLGQGPQFIFQYYEKEERGRGNFPDRFSARQFPNYSSELNVNALLLGDSALYLCASSLFSRQSQETQYFGPGTRLLVL.

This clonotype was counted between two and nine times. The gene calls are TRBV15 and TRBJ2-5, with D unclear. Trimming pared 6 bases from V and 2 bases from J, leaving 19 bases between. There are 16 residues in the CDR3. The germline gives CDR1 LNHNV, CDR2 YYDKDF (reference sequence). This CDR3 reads CATSPPVLGPQETQYF. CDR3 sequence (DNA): TGTGCCACCAGTCCTCCAGTCCTAGGGCCACAAGAGACCCAGTACTTC.

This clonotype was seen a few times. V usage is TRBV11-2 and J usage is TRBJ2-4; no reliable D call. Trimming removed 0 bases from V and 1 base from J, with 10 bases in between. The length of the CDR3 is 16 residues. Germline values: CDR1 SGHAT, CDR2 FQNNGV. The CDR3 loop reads CASSLELTPAKNIQYF. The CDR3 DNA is TGTGCCAGCAGCTTAGAACTGACACCCGCCAAAAACATTCAGTACTTC.

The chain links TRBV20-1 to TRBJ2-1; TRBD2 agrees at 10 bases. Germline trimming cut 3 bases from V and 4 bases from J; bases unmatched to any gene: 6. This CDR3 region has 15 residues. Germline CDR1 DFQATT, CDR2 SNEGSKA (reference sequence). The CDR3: CSASSPSGGYNEQFF. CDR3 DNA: TGCAGTGCTAGTTCTCCTAGCGGGGGATACAATGAGCAGTTCTTC.

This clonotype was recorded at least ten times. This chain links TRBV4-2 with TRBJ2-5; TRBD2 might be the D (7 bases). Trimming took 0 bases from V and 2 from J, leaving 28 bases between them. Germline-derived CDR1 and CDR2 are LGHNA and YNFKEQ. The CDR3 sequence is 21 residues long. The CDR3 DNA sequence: TGTGCCAGCAGCCAAGAACGGTTTGGTTCGCGGGGGCCGCCGGTTCAAGAGACCCAGTACTTC. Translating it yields CASSQERFGSRGPPVQETQYF.

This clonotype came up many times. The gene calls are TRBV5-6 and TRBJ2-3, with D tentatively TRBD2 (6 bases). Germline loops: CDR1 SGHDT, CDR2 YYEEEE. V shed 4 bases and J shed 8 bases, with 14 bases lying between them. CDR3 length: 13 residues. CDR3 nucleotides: TGTGCCAGCAGCCAGAGCGGGCTGGGTACGCAGTATTTT. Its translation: CASSQSGLGTQYF.

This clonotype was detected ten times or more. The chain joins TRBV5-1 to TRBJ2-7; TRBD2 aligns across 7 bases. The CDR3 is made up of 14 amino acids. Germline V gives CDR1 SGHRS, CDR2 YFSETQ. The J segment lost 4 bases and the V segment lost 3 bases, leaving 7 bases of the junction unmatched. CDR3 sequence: CASSSEGGLYEQYV. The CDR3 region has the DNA TGCGCCAGCAGCTCCGAGGGAGGGTTGTACGAGCAGTACGTC.

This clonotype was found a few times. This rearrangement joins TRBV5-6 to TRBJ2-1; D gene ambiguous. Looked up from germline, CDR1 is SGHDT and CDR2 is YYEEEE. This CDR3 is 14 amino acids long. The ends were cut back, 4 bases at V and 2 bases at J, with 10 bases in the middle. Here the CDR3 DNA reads TGTGCCAGCAGCACCGTCCCCCCCTACAATGAGCAGTTCTTC. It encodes CASSTVPPYNEQFF.

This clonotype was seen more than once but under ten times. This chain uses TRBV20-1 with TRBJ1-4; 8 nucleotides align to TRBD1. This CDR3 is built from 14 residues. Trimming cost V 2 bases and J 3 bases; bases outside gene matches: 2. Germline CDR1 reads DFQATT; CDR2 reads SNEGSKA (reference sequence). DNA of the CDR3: TGCAGTGCTAGACAGGGGGCTGCTAATGAAAAACTGTTTTTT. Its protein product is CSARQGAANEKLFF.

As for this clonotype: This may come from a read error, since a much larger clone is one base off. CDR3 region: CASSRQVGNEKLFF. The CDR3 DNA reads TGTGCCAGCAGTCGACAGGTGGGGAATGAAAAACTGTTTTTT. V and J are TRBV6-5 and TRBJ1-4; D might be TRBD1 (6 bases). V lost 5 bases and J 5 bases, leaving 12 bases between the germline ends. This CDR3 spans 14 amino acids. Germline CDR1 and CDR2: MNHEY and SVGAGI.

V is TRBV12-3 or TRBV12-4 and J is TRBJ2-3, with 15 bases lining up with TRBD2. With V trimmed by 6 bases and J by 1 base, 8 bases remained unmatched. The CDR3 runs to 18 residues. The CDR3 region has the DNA TGTGCCAGCAGATGGACTAGCGGGGGGGAAGTGGGCACAGATACGCAGTATTTT. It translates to CASRWTSGGEVGTDTQYF.

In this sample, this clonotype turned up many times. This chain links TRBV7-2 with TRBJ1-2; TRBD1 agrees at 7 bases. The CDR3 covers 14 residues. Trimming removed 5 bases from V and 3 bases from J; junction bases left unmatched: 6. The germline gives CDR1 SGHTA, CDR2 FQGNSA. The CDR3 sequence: CASSPLGQHYGYTF. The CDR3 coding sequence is TGTGCCAGCAGCCCGCTGGGACAGCACTATGGCTACACCTTC.